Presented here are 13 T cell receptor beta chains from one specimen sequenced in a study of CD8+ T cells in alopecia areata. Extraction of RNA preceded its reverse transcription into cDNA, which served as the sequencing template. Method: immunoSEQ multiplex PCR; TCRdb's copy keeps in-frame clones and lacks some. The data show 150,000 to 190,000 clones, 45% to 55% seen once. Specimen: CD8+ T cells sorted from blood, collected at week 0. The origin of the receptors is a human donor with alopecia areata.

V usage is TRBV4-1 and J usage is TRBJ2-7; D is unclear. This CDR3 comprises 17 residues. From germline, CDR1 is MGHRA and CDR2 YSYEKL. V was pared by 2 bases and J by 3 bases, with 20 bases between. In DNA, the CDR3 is TGCGCCAGCAGCCAACTAAACGCGGAAGATTCGGGCTACGAGCAGTACTTC. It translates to CASSQLNAEDSGYEQYF.

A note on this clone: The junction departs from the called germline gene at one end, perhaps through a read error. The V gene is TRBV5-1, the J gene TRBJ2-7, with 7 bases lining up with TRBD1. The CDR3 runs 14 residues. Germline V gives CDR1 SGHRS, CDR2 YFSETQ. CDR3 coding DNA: TGTGCCAGCAGCTTGGGGGACAGCGGCCACGAGCAGTACTTC. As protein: CASSLGDSGHEQYF.

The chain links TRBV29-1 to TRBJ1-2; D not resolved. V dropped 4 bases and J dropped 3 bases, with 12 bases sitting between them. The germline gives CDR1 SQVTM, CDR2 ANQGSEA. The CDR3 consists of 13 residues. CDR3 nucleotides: TGCAGCGTTGGAGTGATTGGTGACTATGGCTACACCTTC. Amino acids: CSVGVIGDYGYTF.

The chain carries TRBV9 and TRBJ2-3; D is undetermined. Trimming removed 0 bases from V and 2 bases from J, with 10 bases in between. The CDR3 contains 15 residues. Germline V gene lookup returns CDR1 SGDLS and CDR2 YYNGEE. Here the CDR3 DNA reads TGTGCCAGCAGCGTAGGTGGTTTCCTCACAGATACGCAGTATTTT. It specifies CASSVGGFLTDTQYF.

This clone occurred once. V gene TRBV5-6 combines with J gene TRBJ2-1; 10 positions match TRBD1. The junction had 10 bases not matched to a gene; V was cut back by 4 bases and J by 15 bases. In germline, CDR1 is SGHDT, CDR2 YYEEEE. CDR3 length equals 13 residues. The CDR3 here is CASSPGTGTGAFF. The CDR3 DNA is TGTGCCAGCAGCCCCGGGACCGGGACAGGGGCGTTCTTC.

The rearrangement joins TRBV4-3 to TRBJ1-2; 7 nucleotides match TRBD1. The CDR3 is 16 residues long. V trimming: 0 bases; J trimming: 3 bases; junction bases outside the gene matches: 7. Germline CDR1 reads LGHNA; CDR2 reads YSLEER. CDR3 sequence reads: CASSQDRTGADYGYTF. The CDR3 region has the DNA TGCGCCAGCAGCCAAGATCGCACAGGGGCAGACTATGGCTACACCTTC.

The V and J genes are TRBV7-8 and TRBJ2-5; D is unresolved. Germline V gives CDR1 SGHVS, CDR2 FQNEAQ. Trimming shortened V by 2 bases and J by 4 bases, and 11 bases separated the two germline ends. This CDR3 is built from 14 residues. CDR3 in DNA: TGTGCCAGCAGCTTACTCGGTCGGGCAGAGACCCAGTACTTC. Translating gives CASSLLGRAETQYF.

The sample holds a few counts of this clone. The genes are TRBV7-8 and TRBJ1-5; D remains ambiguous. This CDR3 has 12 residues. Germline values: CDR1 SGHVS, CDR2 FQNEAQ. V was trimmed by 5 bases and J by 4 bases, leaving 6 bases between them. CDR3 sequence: CASSPLNQPQHF. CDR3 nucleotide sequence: TGTGCCAGCAGCCCGCTAAATCAGCCCCAGCATTTT.

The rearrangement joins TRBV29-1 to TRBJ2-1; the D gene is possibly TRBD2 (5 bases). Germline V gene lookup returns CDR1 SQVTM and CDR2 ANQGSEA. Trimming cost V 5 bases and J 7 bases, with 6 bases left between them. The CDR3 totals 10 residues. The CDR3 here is CSVTRNEQFF. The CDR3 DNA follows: TGCAGCGTTACTAGGAATGAGCAGTTCTTC.

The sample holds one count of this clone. CDR3 in amino acids: CASSANTGLSMDYTF. CDR3 sequence (DNA): TGTGCCAGCAGCGCCAATACAGGGCTCTCTATGGACTACACCTTC. V gene TRBV9 combines with J gene TRBJ1-2; a weak D match, TRBD1 (6 bases). Germline V gene data show CDR1 as SGDLS and CDR2 as YYNGEE. V lost 3 bases to trimming and J lost 10 bases, with 22 bases between them. The CDR3 is 15 amino acids.

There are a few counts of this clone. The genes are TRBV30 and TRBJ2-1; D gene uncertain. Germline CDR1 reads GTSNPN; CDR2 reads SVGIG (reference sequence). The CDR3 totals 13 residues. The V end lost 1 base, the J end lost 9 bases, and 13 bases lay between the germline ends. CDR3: CAWSASLDTEQFF. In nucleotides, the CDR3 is TGTGCCTGGAGTGCATCACTCGATACTGAGCAGTTCTTC.

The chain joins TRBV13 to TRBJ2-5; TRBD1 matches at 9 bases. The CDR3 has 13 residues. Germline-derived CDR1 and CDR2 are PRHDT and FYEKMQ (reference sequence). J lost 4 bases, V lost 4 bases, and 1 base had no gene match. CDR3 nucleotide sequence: TGTGCCAGCAGCTCGGACAGGGGAGAGACCCAGTACTTC. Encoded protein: CASSSDRGETQYF. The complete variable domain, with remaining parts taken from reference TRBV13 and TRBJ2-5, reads AAGVIQSPRHLIKEKRETATLKCYPIPRHDTVYWYQQGPGQDPQFLISFYEKMQSDKGSIPDRFSAQQFSDYHSELNMSSLELGDSALYFCASSSDRGETQYFGPGTRLLVL.

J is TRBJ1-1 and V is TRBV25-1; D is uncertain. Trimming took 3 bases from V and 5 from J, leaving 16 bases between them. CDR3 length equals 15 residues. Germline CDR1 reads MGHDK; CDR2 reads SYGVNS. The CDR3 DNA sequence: TGTGCCAGCAGTGACCCCCGTCTCCTTGGGACTGAAGCTTTCTTT. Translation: CASSDPRLLGTEAFF.